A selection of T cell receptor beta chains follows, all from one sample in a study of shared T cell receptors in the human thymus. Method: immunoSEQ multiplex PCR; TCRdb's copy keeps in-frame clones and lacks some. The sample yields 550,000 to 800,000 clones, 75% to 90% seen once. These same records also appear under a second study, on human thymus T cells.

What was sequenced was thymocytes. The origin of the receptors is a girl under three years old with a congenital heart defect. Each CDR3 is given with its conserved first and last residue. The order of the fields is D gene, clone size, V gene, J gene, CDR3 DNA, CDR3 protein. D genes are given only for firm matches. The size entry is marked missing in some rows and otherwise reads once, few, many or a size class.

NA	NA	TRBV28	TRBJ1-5	TGTGCCAGCAGTTGCCCCTCGGGTTCAGGGAAGGGGGTCAGCAATCAGCCCCAGCATTTT	CASSCPSGSGKGVSNQPQHF
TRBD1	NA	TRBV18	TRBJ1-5	TGTGCCAGCAGACAGGGTGTAAACCAGCCCCAGCATTTT	CASRQGVNQPQHF
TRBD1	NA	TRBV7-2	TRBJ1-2	TGTGCCAGCAGCCAGGTGGGGACAGAGCTTGATATTGGCTACACCTTC	CASSQVGTELDIGYTF
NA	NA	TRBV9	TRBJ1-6	TGTGCCAGCAGCGCAGGAGAGGGTTCACCCCTCCACTTT	CASSAGEGSPLHF
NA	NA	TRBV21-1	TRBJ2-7	TGTGCCAGCAAACGGACAGGGAACTACGAGCAGTACTTC	CASKRTGNYEQYF
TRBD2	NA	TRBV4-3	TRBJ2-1	TGCGCCAGCAGCCAAAATAGCGGGGGGCCAGATGAGCAGTTCTTC	CASSQNSGGPDEQFF
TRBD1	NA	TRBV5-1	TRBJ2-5	TGCGCCAGCAGCCGGGACAGACAAGAGACCCAGTACTTC	CASSRDRQETQYF
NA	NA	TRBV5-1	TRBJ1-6	TGCGCCAGCAGCTTGGTAGGAGGGAATAATTCACCCCTCCACTTT	CASSLVGGNNSPLHF
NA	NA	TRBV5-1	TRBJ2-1	TGCGCCAGCAGCCCCGGTCCCTGGGGGGGCTCCAATGAGCAGTTCTTC	CASSPGPWGGSNEQFF
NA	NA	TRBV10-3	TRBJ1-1	TGTGCCATCAGTGACCCCTACAGGAAGGGCCACAAATACAACACTGAAGCTTTCTTT	CAISDPYRKGHKYNTEAFF
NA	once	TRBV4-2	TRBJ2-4	TGTGCCAGCAGCCAAGATTTCCGACTAGGTATCGAAACCAAAAACATTCAGTACTTC	CASSQDFRLGIETKNIQYF
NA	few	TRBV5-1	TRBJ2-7	TGCGCCAGCAGCTTCAGGCCTGATCCCCCTTGCGAGCAGTACTTC	CASSFRPDPPCEQYF
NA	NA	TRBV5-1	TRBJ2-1	TGCGCCAGCAGCTCCCCCCTGACTAGTGTCGGTGAGCAGTTCTTC	CASSSPLTSVGEQFF
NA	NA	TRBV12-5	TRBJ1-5	TGTGCTAGTGGTTTGGTTGACTCTAGCAATCAGCCCCAGCATTTT	CASGLVDSSNQPQHF
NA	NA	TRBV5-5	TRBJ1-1	TGTGCCAGTCGGGAAGATCTTATGAACACTGAAGCTTTCTTT	CASREDLMNTEAFF
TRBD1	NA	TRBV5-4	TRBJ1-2	TGTGCCAGCAGCGTCCCCCCCCCGACAGGGGAAGGAGACTACACCTTC	CASSVPPPTGEGDYTF
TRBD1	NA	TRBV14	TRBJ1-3	TGTGCCAGCAGCCCGGGACAGGCTAGAAAAATAAAAAACACCATATATTTT	CASSPGQARKIKNTIYF
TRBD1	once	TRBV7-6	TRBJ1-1	TGTGCCAGCAGCTCGTCCAGGGACAGAAAGAACACTGAAGCTTTCTTT	CASSSSRDRKNTEAFF
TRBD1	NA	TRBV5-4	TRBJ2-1	TGTGCCAGCAGCATAAATCCGGGACAGGGGGCAGATGAGCAGTTCTTC	CASSINPGQGADEQFF
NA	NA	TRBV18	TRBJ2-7	TGTGCCAGCTCACCATGGGAAGTGGGGGGTGAGCAGTACTTC	CASSPWEVGGEQYF
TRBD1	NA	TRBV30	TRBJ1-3	TGTGCCTGGATGGGGGACAGGGGGTTTGCTGGAAACACCATATATTTT	CAWMGDRGFAGNTIYF
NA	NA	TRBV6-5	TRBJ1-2	TGTGCCAGCAGGACAGAACCGTCGGAGGGCTACACCTTC	CASRTEPSEGYTF
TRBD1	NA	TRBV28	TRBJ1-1	TGTGCCAGCAAGACAGGGTTAACACGGCCTGGCACTGAAGCTTTCTTT	CASKTGLTRPGTEAFF
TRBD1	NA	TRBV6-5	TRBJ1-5	TGTGCCAGCAGAAGAGGACAGGGGGCTTACCAGCCCCAGCATTTT	CASRRGQGAYQPQHF
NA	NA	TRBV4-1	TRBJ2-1	TGCGCCAGCAGCCAAGAGGTCTTTCGGCAGGGGGGAGTAGATGAGCAGTTCTTC	CASSQEVFRQGGVDEQFF
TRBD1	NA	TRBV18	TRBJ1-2	TGTGCCAGCTCACCAGGCACAGGGGGCCGCCCCAATACGGGGGGCTACACCTTC	CASSPGTGGRPNTGGYTF
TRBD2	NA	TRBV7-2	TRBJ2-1	TGTGCCAGCAGTCCGAGCGGGGGGGATCCGAGGGAGCAGTTCTTC	CASSPSGGDPREQFF
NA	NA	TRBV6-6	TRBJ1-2	TGTGCCAGCGAAGACAGGTCTAACTATGGCTACACCTTC	CASEDRSNYGYTF
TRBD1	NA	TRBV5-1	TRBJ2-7	TGCGCCAGCAGTCCGACAGGGCCCTACGAGCAGTACTTC	CASSPTGPYEQYF
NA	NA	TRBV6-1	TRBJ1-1	TGTGCCAGCAGACACAGGAACATGAACACTGAAGCTTTCTTT	CASRHRNMNTEAFF
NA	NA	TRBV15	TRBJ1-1	TGTGCCACCAGCAGAGAAGGGAGGGTAGGGAACACTGAAGCTTTCTTT	CATSREGRVGNTEAFF
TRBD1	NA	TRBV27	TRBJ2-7	TGTGCCAGCAGTCTCCCACGAGGACAGGGGCTACCCTACGAGCAGTACTTC	CASSLPRGQGLPYEQYF
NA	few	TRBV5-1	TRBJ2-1	TGCGCCAGCGCCTCTGGAGTTACCTCCTACAATGAGCAGTTCTTC	CASASGVTSYNEQFF
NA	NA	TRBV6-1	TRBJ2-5	TGTGCCAGCAGTGAAGCTCCCACAGTGCCCAGGGGCCAAGAGACCCAGTACTTC	CASSEAPTVPRGQETQYF
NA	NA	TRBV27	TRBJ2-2	TGTGCCAGCAGTTTCTGGACAGCACCGAACACCGGGGAGCTGTTTTTT	CASSFWTAPNTGELFF
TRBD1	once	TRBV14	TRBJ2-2	TGTGCCAGCAGCCAAGCCGTCGGGACAGGGGGGAACACCGGGGAGCTGTTTTTT	CASSQAVGTGGNTGELFF
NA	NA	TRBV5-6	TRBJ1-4	TGTGCCAGCAGCTTGGTTACGGGAGCAAAAGGGCCTAATGAAAAACTGTTTTTT	CASSLVTGAKGPNEKLFF
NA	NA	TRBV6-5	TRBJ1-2	TGTGCCAGCAGTTTAGCCAACAGGGAGGGACTCTATGGCTACACCTTC	CASSLANREGLYGYTF
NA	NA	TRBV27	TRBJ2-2	TGTGCCAGCAGTTTAGGGCAAATCACCGGGGAGCTGTTTTTT	CASSLGQITGELFF
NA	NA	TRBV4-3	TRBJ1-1	TGCGCCAGCAGCCAAGTTTTAGCGCAGACCAACACTGAAGCTTTCTTT	CASSQVLAQTNTEAFF
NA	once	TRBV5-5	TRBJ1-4	TGTGCCAGCAGCTCGCTAAGTTGGGAAAAACTGTTTTTT	CASSSLSWEKLFF
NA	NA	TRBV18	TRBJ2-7	TGTGCCAGCTCACCCGGACAGTCCTATGCGCAGTACTTC	CASSPGQSYAQYF
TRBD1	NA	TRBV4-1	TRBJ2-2	TGCGCCAGCAGACCCCACCGGGACAGGGGGATCACCGGGGAGCTGTTTTTT	CASRPHRDRGITGELFF
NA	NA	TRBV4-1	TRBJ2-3	TGCGCCAGCAGCCAAGGTTTAGGAGGGAGCACAGATACGCAGTATTTT	CASSQGLGGSTDTQYF
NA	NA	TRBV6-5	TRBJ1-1	TGTGCCAGCAGTTACCCCCAACCCCCGGGGAACACTGAAGCTTTCTTT	CASSYPQPPGNTEAFF
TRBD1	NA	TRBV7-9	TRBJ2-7	TGTGCCAGCAGCACCAACGACAGGGACGGGTACGAGCAGTACTTC	CASSTNDRDGYEQYF
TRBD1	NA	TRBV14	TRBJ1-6	TGTGCCAGCAGCCAGTTGAGCCGCAGGGGGCACTCACCCCTCCACTTT	CASSQLSRRGHSPLHF
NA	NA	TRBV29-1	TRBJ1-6	TGCAGCGTCGCGGGGACGGGGCCGAATTCACCCCTCCACTTT	CSVAGTGPNSPLHF
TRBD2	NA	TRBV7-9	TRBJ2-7	TGTGCCAGCAGCTTAGGTCCCGTAGCGGGGGGGCCGGGCGAGCAGTACTTC	CASSLGPVAGGPGEQYF
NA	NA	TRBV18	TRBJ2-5	TGTGCCAGCTCCCAAGAGAATACCGGGGAGACCCAGTACTTC	CASSQENTGETQYF
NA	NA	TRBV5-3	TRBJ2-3	TGTGCCAGAAGCTTGGGGGCAGGGAGCACAGATACGCAGTATTTT	CARSLGAGSTDTQYF